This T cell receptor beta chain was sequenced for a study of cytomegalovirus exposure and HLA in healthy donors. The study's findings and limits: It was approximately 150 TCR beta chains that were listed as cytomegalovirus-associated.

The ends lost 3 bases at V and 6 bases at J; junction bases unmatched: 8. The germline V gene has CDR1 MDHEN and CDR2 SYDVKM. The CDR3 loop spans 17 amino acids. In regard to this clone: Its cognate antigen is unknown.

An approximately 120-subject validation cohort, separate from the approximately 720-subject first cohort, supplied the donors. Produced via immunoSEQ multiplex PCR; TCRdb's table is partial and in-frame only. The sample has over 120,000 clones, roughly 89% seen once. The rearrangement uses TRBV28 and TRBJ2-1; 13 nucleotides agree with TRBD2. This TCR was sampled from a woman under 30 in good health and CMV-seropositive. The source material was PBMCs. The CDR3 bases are TGTGCCAGCAGTTTTGGAAAGACTAGCGGGGGGAGCAATGAGCAGTTCTTC. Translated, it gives CASSFGKTSGGSNEQFF.